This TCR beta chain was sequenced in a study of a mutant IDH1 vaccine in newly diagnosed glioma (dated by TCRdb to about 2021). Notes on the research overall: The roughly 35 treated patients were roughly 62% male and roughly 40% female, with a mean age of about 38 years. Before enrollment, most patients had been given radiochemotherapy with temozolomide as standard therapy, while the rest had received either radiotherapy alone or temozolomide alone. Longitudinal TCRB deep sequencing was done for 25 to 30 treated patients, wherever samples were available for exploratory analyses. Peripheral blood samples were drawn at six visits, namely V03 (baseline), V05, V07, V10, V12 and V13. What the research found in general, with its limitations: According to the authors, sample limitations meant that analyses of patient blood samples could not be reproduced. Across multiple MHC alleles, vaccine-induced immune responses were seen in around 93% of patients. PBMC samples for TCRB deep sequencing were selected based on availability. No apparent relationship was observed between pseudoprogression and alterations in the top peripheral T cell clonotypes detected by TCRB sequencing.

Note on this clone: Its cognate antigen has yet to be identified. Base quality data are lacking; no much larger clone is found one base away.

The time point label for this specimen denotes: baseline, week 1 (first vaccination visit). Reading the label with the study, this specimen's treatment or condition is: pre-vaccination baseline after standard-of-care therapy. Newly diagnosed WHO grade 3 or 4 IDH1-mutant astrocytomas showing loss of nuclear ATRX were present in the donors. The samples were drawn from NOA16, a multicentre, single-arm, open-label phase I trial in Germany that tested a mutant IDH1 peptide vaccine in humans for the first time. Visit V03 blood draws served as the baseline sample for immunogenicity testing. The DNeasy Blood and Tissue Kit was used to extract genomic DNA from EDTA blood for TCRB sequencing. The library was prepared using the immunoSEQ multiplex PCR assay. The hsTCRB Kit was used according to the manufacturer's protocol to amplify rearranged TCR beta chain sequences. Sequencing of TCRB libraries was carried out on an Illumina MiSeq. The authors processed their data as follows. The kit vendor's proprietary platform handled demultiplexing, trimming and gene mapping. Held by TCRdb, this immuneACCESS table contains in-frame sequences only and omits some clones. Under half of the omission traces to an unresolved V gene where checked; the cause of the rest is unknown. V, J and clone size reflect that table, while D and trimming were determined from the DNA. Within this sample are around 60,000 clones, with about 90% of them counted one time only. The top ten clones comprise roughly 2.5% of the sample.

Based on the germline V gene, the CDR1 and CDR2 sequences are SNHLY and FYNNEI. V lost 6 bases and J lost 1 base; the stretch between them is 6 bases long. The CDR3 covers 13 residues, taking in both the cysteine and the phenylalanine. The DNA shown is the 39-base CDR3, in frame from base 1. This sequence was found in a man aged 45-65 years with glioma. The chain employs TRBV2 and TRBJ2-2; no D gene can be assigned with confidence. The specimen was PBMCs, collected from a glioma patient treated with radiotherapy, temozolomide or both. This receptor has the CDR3 CASRRENTGELFF. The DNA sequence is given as TGTGCCAGCAGAAGGGAGAACACCGGGGAGCTGTTTTTT.